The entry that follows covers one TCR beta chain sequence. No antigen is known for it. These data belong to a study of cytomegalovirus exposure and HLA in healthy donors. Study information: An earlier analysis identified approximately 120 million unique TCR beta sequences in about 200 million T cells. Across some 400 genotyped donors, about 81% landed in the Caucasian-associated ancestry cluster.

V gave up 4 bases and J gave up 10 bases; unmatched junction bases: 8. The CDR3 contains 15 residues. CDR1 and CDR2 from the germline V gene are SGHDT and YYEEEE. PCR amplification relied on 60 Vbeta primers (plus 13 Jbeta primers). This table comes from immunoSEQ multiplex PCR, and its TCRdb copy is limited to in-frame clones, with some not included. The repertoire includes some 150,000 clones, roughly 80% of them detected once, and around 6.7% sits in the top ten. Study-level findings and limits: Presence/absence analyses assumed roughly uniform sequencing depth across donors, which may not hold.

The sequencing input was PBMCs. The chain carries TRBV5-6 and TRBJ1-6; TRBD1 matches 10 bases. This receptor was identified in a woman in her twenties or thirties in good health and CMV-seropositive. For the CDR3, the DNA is TGTGCCAGCAGCCCACGGGGGGACAGGGGATCACCCCTCCACTTT. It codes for CASSPRGDRGSPLHF.